Below are 18 T cell receptor beta chains sequenced from a single sample in a study of regulatory T cells in long-lasting Graves disease. Noted time point: newly diagnosed GD, antithyroid drugs for less than 3 months. Researchers made the TCR library from RNA that was extracted from PBMCs. Arm-PCR with iRepertoire HTBI primers amplified the CDR3 regions for these TCR beta libraries. TCRdb processed the multiplex PCR reads anew with MiXCR; each CDR3 protein has one entry. The sample contains roughly 400,000 distinct CDR3 sequences, approximately 15% of which appear only once. These same records also appear under a second study, on T cells in Graves' hyperthyroidism and ophthalmopathy.

The input for sequencing was peripheral blood mononuclear cells (PBMCs), taken at new diagnosis, from a patient treated with antithyroid drugs. These receptors all stem from a woman aged 40 to 50 with Graves disease.

The J gene is TRBJ2-2, the V gene TRBV28; tentatively, D is TRBD1 (6 bases). The germline V and J ends were trimmed by 5 bases and 7 bases, with 14 bases remaining between them. Germline CDR1 is MDHEN and CDR2 is SYDVKM. The CDR3 runs to 14 residues. CDR3 DNA: TGTGCCAGCAGTATTTCAGGGGCGGGCGGGGAGCTGTTTTTT. Amino acids: CASSISGAGGELFF. Looking up the rest from reference TRBV28 and TRBJ2-2 gives the full variable domain: DVKVTQSSRYLVKRTGEKVFLECVQDMDHENMFWYRQDPGLGLRLIYFSYDVKMKEKGDIPEGYSVSREKKERFSLILESASTNQTSMYLCASSISGAGGELFFGEGSRLTVL.

The V call is TRBV7-2, the J call TRBJ2-3; weak D call: TRBD1 (5 bases). This CDR3 contains 13 residues. CDR1 is SGHTA, CDR2 FQGNSA, per germline. Trimming shortened V by 5 bases and J by 14 bases, and 20 bases separated the two germline ends. The CDR3 is CASSELRVLERYF. The CDR3 DNA reads TGTGCCAGCAGCGAACTCAGGGTACTCGAACGGTATTTT.

This clonotype was observed at least ten times. The chain combines TRBV12-3 or TRBV12-4 with TRBJ1-1; 8 bases line up with TRBD1. V shed 3 bases and J 5 bases; nucleotides not matched to a gene: 8. The CDR3 is 15 residues long. CDR3 sequence (DNA): TGTGCCAGCAGTTTTGGGCAGGGGGCCCGAACTGAAGCTTTCTTT. Protein sequence: CASSFGQGARTEAFF.

The chain joins TRBV2 to TRBJ2-3; 10 bases fit TRBD2. J gave up 3 bases and V 7 bases, and 13 bases lay outside the gene matches. Germline assignment: CDR1 SNHLY and CDR2 FYNNEI. The CDR3 is 17 residues long. CDR3 residues: CASTRGTSGTRTDTQYF. The DNA of the CDR3 is TGTGCCAGCACTCGGGGTACTAGCGGGACACGAACAGATACGCAGTATTTT.

This clonotype was seen at least ten times. The J gene is TRBJ2-1, the V gene TRBV11-3; 15 nucleotides align to TRBD2. Trimming cost V 1 base and J 1 base; bases outside gene matches: 2. The CDR3 runs to 18 residues. Germline V gives CDR1 SGHNT, CDR2 YENEEA. CDR3 residues: CASSLGTSGRASYNEQFF. The CDR3 DNA reads TGTGCCAGCAGCTTAGGGACTAGCGGGAGGGCGTCCTACAATGAGCAGTTCTTC.

There are many counts of this clonotype. V gene TRBV28 combines with J gene TRBJ1-1, with D unclear. Germline V gene sequence: CDR1 MDHEN, CDR2 SYDVKM. Trimming cost V 5 bases and J 1 base, with 8 bases left between them. The CDR3 is 13 amino acids. The CDR3 bases are TGTGCCAGCAGTAGATGGGGGAACACTGAAGCTTTCTTT. Protein sequence: CASSRWGNTEAFF.

At least ten counts were recorded for this clonotype. The gene calls are TRBV7-3 and TRBJ1-1; D is undetermined. The CDR3 length is 13 residues. Looked up from germline, CDR1 is SGHTA and CDR2 is FQGTGA. V gave up 2 bases and J gave up 2 bases, with 6 bases separating them. CDR3: CASSLLPNTEAFF. DNA of the CDR3: TGTGCCAGCAGCTTACTTCCCAACACTGAAGCTTTCTTT.

This clonotype was picked up many times. The genes are TRBV11-2 and TRBJ2-2; 7 bases align to TRBD1. From germline, CDR1 is SGHAT and CDR2 FQNNGV. This CDR3 region has 16 residues. V lost 1 base to trimming and J lost 3 bases; unmatched junction nucleotides: 5. CDR3 protein: CASSLVRTGDTGELFF. The DNA for the CDR3 is TGTGCCAGCAGCTTAGTACGTACAGGGGACACCGGGGAGCTGTTTTTT.

As to this clonotype: A read error is possible here, since a much larger clone lies one base away. The chain recombines TRBV5-1 with TRBJ2-1; TRBD1 matches at 7 bases. The CDR3 consists of 13 residues. CDR1 and CDR2 (germline): SGHRS, YFSETQ. The CDR3 sequence: CASSWGTDNEQLF. CDR3 sequence (DNA): TGCGCCAGCAGCTGGGGGACAGACAATGAGCAGCTCTTC.

This clonotype was detected many times. The V gene is TRBV12-3 or TRBV12-4, the J gene TRBJ1-1, with TRBD1 as a possible D gene (5 bases). The CDR3 is 13 amino acids. V was trimmed by 5 bases and J by 3 bases, leaving 10 bases between them. The CDR3 loop is CASSPRTYTEAFF. CDR3 DNA: TGTGCCAGCAGTCCGAGGACATACACTGAAGCTTTCTTT.

This clonotype has a handful of counts. This chain links TRBV6-2 or TRBV6-3 with TRBJ2-3; the D gene is possibly TRBD2 (5 bases). There are 14 residues in the CDR3. The germline CDR1 and CDR2 sequences are MNHEY and SVGEGT. Trimming cost V 7 bases and J 6 bases, with 17 bases left between them. DNA of the CDR3: TGTGCCAGCACCGATGGGAGTTTGTACGATACGCAGTATTTT. This sequence encodes CASTDGSLYDTQYF.

This clonotype came up many times. The rearrangement joins TRBV28 to TRBJ2-1; D is unclear. With 6 bases removed from V and 0 bases from J, the gap between germline ends came to 21 bases. CDR1 MDHEN and CDR2 SYDVKM come from the germline V gene. The CDR3 spans 18 residues. The CDR3 bases are TGTGCCAGCAGCTCCGCCTTACCGCACTTAAGCTCCTACAATGAGCAGTTCTTC. This translates into CASSSALPHLSSYNEQFF.

Ten or more counts support this clonotype. The V call is TRBV28, the J call TRBJ1-4, with D possibly TRBD1 on 5 matching bases. V lost 3 bases, J lost 4 bases, and 12 bases lay in between. This CDR3 contains 15 residues. Per germline, CDR1 MDHEN and CDR2 SYDVKM. CDR3 sequence: CASSFGAGLNEKLFF. In DNA form, the CDR3 reads TGTGCCAGCAGTTTTGGGGCAGGGCTTAATGAAAAACTGTTTTTT. Drawing the rest from reference TRBV28 and TRBJ1-4, the complete variable domain is DVKVTQSSRYLVKRTGEKVFLECVQDMDHENMFWYRQDPGLGLRLIYFSYDVKMKEKGDIPEGYSVSREKKERFSLILESASTNQTSMYLCASSFGAGLNEKLFFGSGTQLSVL.

This clonotype came up many times. This chain joins TRBV12-5 and TRBJ1-5, with unresolved D. V shed 7 bases and J shed 2 bases, with 15 bases lying between them. Germline V gene sequence: CDR1 LGHNT, CDR2 FRNRAP. The CDR3 length is 15 residues. CDR3 sequence reads: CASVGNWGGNQPQHF. The CDR3 DNA is TGTGCTAGTGTCGGAAACTGGGGTGGCAATCAGCCCCAGCATTTT.

The chain is built from TRBV19 and TRBJ2-2, with D tentatively TRBD1 or TRBD2 (5 bases each). Germline CDR1 reads LNHDA; CDR2 reads SQIVND (reference sequence). V lost 5 bases and J lost 4, with 11 bases in between. The CDR3 contains 14 residues. Here the CDR3 DNA reads TGTGCCAGTAGTCCTGGGGACGTCACCGGGGAGCTGTTTTTT. The encoded protein is CASSPGDVTGELFF.

Concerning this clonotype itself: This likely came from a read error, as a far larger clone is one base away. The genes are TRBV19 and TRBJ2-1, with TRBD2 matching 11 bases. The CDR3 runs to 16 residues. CDR1 LNHDA and CDR2 SQIVND come from the germline V gene (reference sequence). In nucleotides, the CDR3 is TGTGCCAGTAGTGCAACTAGCGGGAGAACCCAAGAGACCCGGTACTTC. Its translation: CASSATSGRTQETRYF.

The chain has TRBV18 and TRBJ2-2; D not resolved. V gave up 3 bases and J gave up 2 bases, with 13 bases separating them. Looked up from germline, CDR1 is KGHSH and CDR2 is LQKENI. There are 16 residues in the CDR3. DNA for the CDR3: TGTGCCAGCTCACCCTTTGTCGGAGATAACACCGGGGAGCTGTTTTTT. It codes for CASSPFVGDNTGELFF.

This sequence joins TRBV19 and TRBJ2-3; TRBD1 matches at 8 bases. J was trimmed by 6 bases and V by 3 bases; bases with no gene match: 8. There are 15 residues in the CDR3. Germline values: CDR1 LNHDA, CDR2 SQIVND (reference sequence). CDR3: CASSIRQGAQDTQYF. CDR3 bases: TGTGCCAGTAGTATTCGCCAGGGGGCGCAGGATACGCAGTATTTT. Full variable domain (remainder filled in from reference TRBV19 and TRBJ2-3): DGGITQSPKYLFRKEGQNVTLSCEQNLNHDAMYWYRQDPGQGLRLIYYSQIVNDFQKGDIAEGYSVSREKKESFPLTVTSAQKNPTAFYLCASSIRQGAQDTQYFGPGTRLTVL.